In this sample, the clone carrying this T cell receptor (beta chain) turned up a few times. Germline loops: CDR1 LGHNA, CDR2 YNFKEQ. V was clipped by 0 bases and J by 7 bases, with 15 bases between them. The CDR3 spans 15 residues. Authors' processing steps: It was from reference gene primer amplification that nucleated cell counts were estimated. The protocol was immunoSEQ multiplex PCR, while the TCRdb copy is restricted to in-frame clones and leaves out a portion. Clone size and the V and J calls come from that table; the DNA yielded D and trimming. The sample holds 95,000 to 150,000 clones, roughly four fifths seen once. These data originate in a study of blood T cell repertoires in COVID-19. Whole-study context: The origin of the acute and convalescent COVID-19 samples was the United States, Italy and Spain. T cells, B-cell-depleted T cells, or PBMCs provided the cDNA or gDNA that served as material.

This receptor was identified in a woman aged 70-85 years with acute or convalescent COVID-19. The specimen sequenced was peripheral blood. The rearrangement links TRBV4-2 to TRBJ1-2, with TRBD1 as a possible D gene (6 bases). CDR3 coding DNA: TGTGCCAGCAGCCAAGATCGGGGGGGCCGTAGTGGCTACACCTTC. Encoded protein: CASSQDRGGRSGYTF.